The 29 T cell receptor beta chains presented below share a single source sample, sequenced in a study of cytomegalovirus exposure and HLA in healthy donors. The PCR made use of 60 Vbeta and 13 Jbeta primers. Some clones are missing from TCRdb's copy, which holds only in-frame ones; the method was immunoSEQ multiplex PCR. The sample consists of some 150,000 clones, less than 80% of them appearing once. Sequences were obtained from PBMCs. These TCRs come from a man between 40 and 49 years old in good health and CMV-seronegative.

CDR3 DNA: TGCGCCAGCAGCTTGGCTGGGGCCGGAAATCAGCCCCAGCATTTT. It codes for CASSLAGAGNQPQHF. The rearrangement uses TRBV5-1 and TRBJ1-5; perhaps TRBD1 as D (5 bases). This CDR3 is built from 15 residues. Germline loops: CDR1 SGHRS, CDR2 YFSETQ. V was clipped by 0 bases and J by 4 bases, with 11 bases between them.

V is TRBV7-9 and J is TRBJ2-5; D is perhaps TRBD1 (6 bases). The CDR3 loop spans 15 amino acids. Germline V CDR1 and CDR2: SEHNR, FQNEAQ (reference sequence). V dropped 2 bases and J dropped 2 bases, with 12 bases sitting between them. The CDR3 reads CASSLLRQEQETQYF. The CDR3 nucleotides are TGTGCCAGCAGCTTACTTCGACAGGAGCAAGAGACCCAGTACTTC. Combining the CDR3 with reference TRBV7-9 and TRBJ2-5 gives the whole variable domain DTGVSQNPRHKITKRGQNVTFRCDPISEHNRLYWYRQTLGQGPEFLTYFQNEAQLEKSRLLSDRFSAERPKGSFSTLEIQRTEQGDSAMYLCASSLLRQEQETQYFGPGTRLLVL.

As for this clone: This same CDR3 is encoded by further DNA sequences in the sample. This chain links TRBV5-1 with TRBJ2-5; 7 nucleotides align to TRBD1. CDR1 is SGHRS and CDR2 is YFSETQ in the germline V gene. CDR3 size: 13 residues. The J segment lost 4 bases and the V segment lost 0 bases, leaving 0 bases of the junction unmatched. The CDR3, as DNA: TGCGCCAGCAGCTTGGCAGGGGGAGAGACCCAGTACTTC. Amino acid sequence: CASSLAGGETQYF.

This chain connects TRBV7-2 to TRBJ2-5; tentatively, D is TRBD1 (5 bases). V lost 1 base and J lost 4, with 10 bases in between. In germline, CDR1 is SGHTA, CDR2 FQGNSA. CDR3 size: 14 residues. DNA for the CDR3: TGTGCCAGCAGCTTAGTTGAAGGGGCAGAGACCCAGTACTTC. Its protein product is CASSLVEGAETQYF.

The gene calls are TRBV15 and TRBJ2-2; possible D gene TRBD2, 6 bases. Trimming took 0 bases from V and 6 from J, leaving 11 bases between them. Germline values: CDR1 LNHNV, CDR2 YYDKDF (reference sequence). The CDR3 has 15 residues. The CDR3 region is CATSRDLSGAGELFF. In nucleotides, the CDR3 is TGTGCCACCAGCAGAGATCTTTCGGGAGCCGGGGAGCTGTTTTTT.

J is TRBJ1-6 and V is TRBV6-1; no firm D call. V was trimmed by 4 bases and J by 8 bases, leaving 12 bases between them. Per germline, CDR1 MNHNS and CDR2 SASEGT. This CDR3 region has 14 residues. CDR3 in amino acids: CASSALTSYSPLHF. The CDR3 DNA reads TGTGCCAGCAGTGCCCTGACATCCTATTCACCCCTCCACTTT.

The chain couples TRBV28 to TRBJ1-1; D is ambiguous. V was shortened by 7 bases and J by 1 base, with 19 bases between the two germline ends. This CDR3 region has 16 residues. CDR1 and CDR2 from the germline V gene are MDHEN and SYDVKM. CDR3 sequence: CASTWGGAGGNTEAFF. The CDR3 DNA is TGTGCCAGCACCTGGGGTGGTGCCGGAGGGAACACTGAAGCTTTCTTT.

The rearrangement uses TRBV28 and TRBJ1-2; 10 bases fit TRBD1. The CDR3 contains 16 residues. The germline V gene has CDR1 MDHEN and CDR2 SYDVKM. Unmatched junction bases numbered 6, after V lost 2 bases and J lost 3 bases. The CDR3 DNA follows: TGTGCCAGCAGTTTACTCCCCGGACAGGGGGACTATGGCTACACCTTC. As protein: CASSLLPGQGDYGYTF.

The chain couples TRBV25-1 to TRBJ1-4; weak D call: TRBD1 (5 bases). With 2 bases removed from V and 6 bases from J, the gap between germline ends came to 10 bases. The CDR3 consists of 14 residues. Germline loops: CDR1 MGHDK, CDR2 SYGVNS. Here the CDR3 reads CASSEVIGDEKLFF. The DNA for the CDR3 is TGTGCCAGCAGTGAAGTTATAGGGGATGAAAAACTGTTTTTT.

J is TRBJ2-2 and V is TRBV12-5; D possibly corresponds to TRBD1 (5 bases). The CDR3 sequence is 15 residues long. V lost 6 bases, J lost 7 bases, and 18 bases lay in between. Germline lookup yields CDR1 LGHNT and CDR2 FRNRAP. The DNA of the CDR3 is TGTGCTAGTGGATCTGTACCGGGCAGGGTCGGGGAGCTGTTTTTT. Its protein is CASGSVPGRVGELFF.

This rearrangement joins TRBV27 to TRBJ2-3; 8 bases are a match to TRBD1. Germline V gene data show CDR1 as MNHEY and CDR2 as SMNVEV (reference sequence). This CDR3 is built from 15 residues. Unmatched junction bases numbered 11, after V lost 5 bases and J lost 7 bases. Here the CDR3 DNA reads TGTGCCAGCAGTCCGTCGACAGGGGTGGCGTATACGCAGTATTTT. It is translated as CASSPSTGVAYTQYF.

The chain carries TRBV18 and TRBJ1-3, with D unresolved. There are 12 residues in the CDR3. Germline V gene lookup returns CDR1 KGHSH and CDR2 LQKENI. V was clipped by 8 bases and J by 4 bases, with 9 bases between them. The CDR3 DNA reads as TGTGCCAGCCGGGGAGACGGAAACACCATATATTTT. Its protein is CASRGDGNTIYF.

This clone was counted a single time. CDR3 sequence (DNA): TGCGCCAGCAGCTTAAATGCAGCGGGCAGCTACAATGAGCAGTTCTTC. Translated: CASSLNAAGSYNEQFF. The chain links TRBV5-1 to TRBJ2-1, with D perhaps matching TRBD2 (6 bases). Deletions cut 2 bases from V and 3 bases from J, with 15 bases between. Germline lookup yields CDR1 SGHRS and CDR2 YFSETQ. The CDR3 contains 16 residues.

The sample holds one count of this clone. The J gene is TRBJ1-6, the V gene TRBV7-2; 10 bases line up with TRBD1. The trim removed 1 base at V and 10 bases at J, leaving 4 bases unmatched. Germline V CDR1 and CDR2: SGHTA, FQGNSA. This CDR3 region has 15 residues. The chain's CDR3 is CASSLGTGGRSPLHF. For the CDR3, the DNA is TGTGCCAGCAGCTTAGGGACAGGGGGACGGTCACCCCTCCACTTT.

This clone was observed a few times. This chain uses TRBV5-1 with TRBJ2-7; D gene uncertain. This CDR3 is 15 amino acids long. V lost 6 bases and J lost 0, with 16 bases in between. Germline loops: CDR1 SGHRS, CDR2 YFSETQ. Written as DNA, the CDR3 is TGCGCCAGCACCGAGCTTGATCCTAGCTCCTACGAGCAGTACTTC. This translates into CASTELDPSSYEQYF.

V gene TRBV7-2 combines with J gene TRBJ1-2, with D perhaps TRBD1 (6 bases). Germline V gene data show CDR1 as SGHTA and CDR2 as FQGNSA. This CDR3 has 13 amino acids. V gave up 8 bases and J gave up 4 bases, with 14 bases separating them. The CDR3 DNA reads as TGTGCCAGCGAACTGAGAGGGGGCTATGGCTACACCTTC. It yields the protein CASELRGGYGYTF.

The V gene is TRBV5-1, the J gene TRBJ2-5; weak D call: TRBD2 (5 bases). Per germline, CDR1 SGHRS and CDR2 YFSETQ. The CDR3 contains 13 residues. V was trimmed by 2 bases and J by 5 bases, leaving 10 bases between them. The CDR3 is CASSLEGLETQYF. CDR3 nucleotide sequence: TGCGCCAGCAGCTTAGAGGGCCTCGAGACCCAGTACTTC.

The chain joins TRBV1 to TRBJ2-3; TRBD2, as called in the table, went unchecked against the DNA. TRBV1 is a recognized pseudogene. The CDR3 has 18 residues. The CDR3 DNA reads TGCACCAGCAGCCAACCCAAAACTAGCGGAGCTAGCACAGATACGCAGTATTTT. This codes for CTSSQPKTSGASTDTQYF.

This clone was seen a handful of times. This rearrangement joins TRBV5-1 to TRBJ1-4, with TRBD1 identical over 7 bases. Per the germline V gene, CDR1 is SGHRS and CDR2 is YFSETQ. This CDR3 contains 14 residues. Trimming at V came to 1 base and at J to 10 bases, leaving 7 bases not matched to a gene. The CDR3 protein is CASSLSGAGGKLFF. The CDR3 DNA is TGCGCCAGCAGCTTGTCGGGGGCAGGGGGAAAACTGTTTTTT. The whole variable domain, filled in from reference TRBV5-1 and TRBJ1-4, reads KAGVTQTPRYLIKTRGQQVTLSCSPISGHRSVSWYQQTPGQGLQFLFEYFSETQRNKGNFPGRFSGRQFSNSRSEMNVSTLELGDSALYLCASSLSGAGGKLFFGSGTQLSVL.

The chain is built from TRBV2 and TRBJ2-5; TRBD1 might be the D (6 bases). Matching the DNA end better, TRBJ2-7 makes the J call doubtful. This CDR3 spans 13 amino acids. Per germline, CDR1 SNHLY and CDR2 FYNNEI. DNA of the CDR3: TGTGCCAGCAGTGACAGGGGTTCCTACGAGCAGTACTTC. Translation: CASSDRGSYEQYF.

This clone was observed a single time. The V gene is TRBV2, the J gene TRBJ1-2, with no clear D. V was shortened by 2 bases and J by 4 bases, with 11 bases between the two germline ends. Germline V gives CDR1 SNHLY, CDR2 FYNNEI. The CDR3 consists of 14 residues. CDR3 sequence (DNA): TGTGCCAGCAGTGAAAGTCGTTCTATCTATGGCTACACCTTC. Its protein is CASSESRSIYGYTF.

The chain links TRBV5-5 to TRBJ2-3; no firm D call. V was pared by 1 base and J by 6 bases, with 6 bases between. CDR1 SGHKS and CDR2 YYEKEE come from the germline V gene (reference sequence). This CDR3 comprises 12 residues. The chain's CDR3 is CASSLIGDTQYF. The CDR3 nucleotides read TGTGCCAGCAGCTTGATTGGCGATACGCAGTATTTT.

The chain links TRBV5-1 to TRBJ1-2; unclear D gene. This CDR3 has 16 amino acids. Germline lookup yields CDR1 SGHRS and CDR2 YFSETQ. The V gene lost 0 bases and the J gene lost 7 bases, with 19 bases spanning the gap. CDR3 in DNA: TGCGCCAGCAGCTTGGGAGGTCCGTCGGGGATTGGTGGCTACACCTTC. Its protein product is CASSLGGPSGIGGYTF.

This clone came up a few times. This chain connects TRBV6-5 to TRBJ1-6; D ambiguous. V was shortened by 5 bases and J by 10 bases, with 15 bases between the two germline ends. This CDR3 contains 14 residues. The V gene's germline CDR1 is MNHEY and CDR2 SVGAGI. DNA for the CDR3: TGTGCCAGCAGTGAAAGGGAGCAACCGTCACCCCTCCACTTT. This encodes CASSEREQPSPLHF.

This clone was found a few times. The chain uses TRBV6-1 and TRBJ2-1; 13 bases fit TRBD2. V was pared by 6 bases and J by 5 bases, with 4 bases of the junction left unmatched. Germline CDR1 reads MNHNS; CDR2 reads SASEGT. This CDR3 comprises 15 residues. The CDR3 bases are TGTGCCAGCAGACTGGGACTAGCGGGGAACAATGAGCAGTTCTTC. Residues: CASRLGLAGNNEQFF.

The J gene is TRBJ1-1, the V gene TRBV29-1; D might be TRBD1 (5 bases). The CDR3 totals 14 residues. The ends were cut back, 6 bases at V and 5 bases at J, with 19 bases in the middle. Germline V CDR1 and CDR2: SQVTM, ANQGSEA. CDR3 protein: CSVQMTREGTEAFF. Written as DNA, the CDR3 is TGCAGCGTCCAAATGACAAGGGAGGGGACTGAAGCTTTCTTT. The full variable domain, completed using reference TRBV29-1 and TRBJ1-1, is SAVISQKPSRDICQRGTSLTIQCQVDSQVTMMFWYRQQPGQSLTLIATANQGSEATYESGFVIDKFPISRPNLTFSTLTVSNMSPEDSSIYLCSVQMTREGTEAFFGQGTRLTVV.

This rearrangement joins TRBV2 to TRBJ2-7; 8 nucleotides agree with TRBD1. V was clipped by 8 bases and J by 0 bases; unmatched bases: 3. The germline V gene encodes CDR1 SNHLY and CDR2 FYNNEI. This CDR3 region has 13 residues. The CDR3 sequence: CASRDRSSYEQYF. Here the CDR3 DNA reads TGTGCCAGCCGGGACAGGAGCTCCTACGAGCAGTACTTC.

The genes are TRBV7-2 and TRBJ2-5; possible D gene TRBD1, 6 bases. Germline V gene lookup returns CDR1 SGHTA and CDR2 FQGNSA. The CDR3 has 14 amino acids. Trimming stripped 5 bases from V and 6 bases from J, with 16 bases between. The CDR3 spells CASSHQTGIQTQYF. CDR3 DNA sequence: TGTGCCAGCAGCCACCAAACAGGGATACAGACCCAGTACTTC.

The CDR3 here is CASSYSTGEETQYF. DNA for the CDR3: TGTGCCAGCAGTTACTCGACAGGGGAAGAGACCCAGTACTTC. The chain employs TRBV6-6 and TRBJ2-5, with TRBD1 matching 8 bases. The germline V gene has CDR1 MNHNY and CDR2 SVGAGI (reference sequence). J was trimmed by 3 bases and V by 0 bases; bases with no gene match: 0. This CDR3 spans 14 amino acids.